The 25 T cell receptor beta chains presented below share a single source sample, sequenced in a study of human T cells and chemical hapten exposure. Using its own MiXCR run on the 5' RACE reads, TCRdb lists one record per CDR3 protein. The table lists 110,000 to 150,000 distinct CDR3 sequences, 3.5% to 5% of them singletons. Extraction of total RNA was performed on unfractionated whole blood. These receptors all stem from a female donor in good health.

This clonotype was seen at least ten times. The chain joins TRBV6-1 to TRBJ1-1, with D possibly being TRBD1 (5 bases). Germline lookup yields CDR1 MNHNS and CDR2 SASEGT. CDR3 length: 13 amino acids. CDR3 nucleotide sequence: TGTACCATGGGGGGGGGGACGAACACTGAAGCTTTCTTT. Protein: CTMGGGTNTEAFF.

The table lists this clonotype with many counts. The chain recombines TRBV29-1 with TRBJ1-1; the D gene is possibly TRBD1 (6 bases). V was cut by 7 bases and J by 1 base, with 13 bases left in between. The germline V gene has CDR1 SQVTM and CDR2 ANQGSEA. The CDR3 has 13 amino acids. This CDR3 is CSAMDRWNTEAFF. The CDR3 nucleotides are TGCAGCGCTATGGACAGATGGAACACTGAAGCTTTCTTT.

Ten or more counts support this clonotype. The CDR3 nucleotides read TGTGCCAGCTCACCTACGGGGAAAGGGGGCAATCAGCCCCAGCATTTT. This codes for CASSPTGKGGNQPQHF. The V call is TRBV18, the J call TRBJ1-5, with D possibly TRBD1 on 5 matching bases. Germline-derived CDR1 and CDR2 are KGHSH and LQKENI. The germline V and J ends were trimmed by 3 bases and 2 bases, with 14 bases remaining between them. This CDR3 comprises 16 residues.

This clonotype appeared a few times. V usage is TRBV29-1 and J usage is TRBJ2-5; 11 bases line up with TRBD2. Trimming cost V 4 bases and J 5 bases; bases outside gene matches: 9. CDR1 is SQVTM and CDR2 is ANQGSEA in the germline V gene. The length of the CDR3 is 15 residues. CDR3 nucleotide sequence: TGCAGCGTTGCACTAGCGGGGGTGGCGCATGAGACCCAGTACTTC. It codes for CSVALAGVAHETQYF.

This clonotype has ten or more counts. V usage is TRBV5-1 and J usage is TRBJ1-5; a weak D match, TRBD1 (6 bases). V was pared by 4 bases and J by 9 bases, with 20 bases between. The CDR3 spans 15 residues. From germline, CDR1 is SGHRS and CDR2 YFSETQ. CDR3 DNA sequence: TGCGCCAGCAGCCCACGGCCTGCAGGGGACGGGCCCCAGCATTTT. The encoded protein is CASSPRPAGDGPQHF.

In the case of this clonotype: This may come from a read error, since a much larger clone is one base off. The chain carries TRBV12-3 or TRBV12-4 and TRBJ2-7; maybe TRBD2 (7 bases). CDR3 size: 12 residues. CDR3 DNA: TGTGCCGGCAGTCCGGGGGGCAACGAGCAGTACTTC. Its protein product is CAGSPGGNEQYF.

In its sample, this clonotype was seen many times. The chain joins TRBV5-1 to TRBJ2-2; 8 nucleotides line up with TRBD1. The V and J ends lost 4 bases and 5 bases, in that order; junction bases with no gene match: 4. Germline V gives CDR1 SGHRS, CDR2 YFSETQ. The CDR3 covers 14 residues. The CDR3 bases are TGCGCCAGCAGCGCTACAGGGGGGACCGGGGAGCTGTTTTTT. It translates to CASSATGGTGELFF.

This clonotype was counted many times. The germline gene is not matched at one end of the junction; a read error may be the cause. The CDR3 region is CASSLAGDTGELFF. CDR3 nucleotides: TGTGCCAGCAGTCTAGCGGGGGACACCGGGGAGCTGTTTTTT. V usage is TRBV12-3 or TRBV12-4 and J usage is TRBJ2-2; 10 positions agree with TRBD2. This CDR3 spans 14 amino acids.

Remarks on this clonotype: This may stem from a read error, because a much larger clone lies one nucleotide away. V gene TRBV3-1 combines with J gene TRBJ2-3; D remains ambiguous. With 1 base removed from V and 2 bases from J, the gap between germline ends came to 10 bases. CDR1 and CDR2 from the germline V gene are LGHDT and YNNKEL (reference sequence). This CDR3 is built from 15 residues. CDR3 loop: CASSQGIAYTDTQYF. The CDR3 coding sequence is TGTGCCAGCAGCCAAGGCATAGCCTACACAGATACGCAGTATTTT.

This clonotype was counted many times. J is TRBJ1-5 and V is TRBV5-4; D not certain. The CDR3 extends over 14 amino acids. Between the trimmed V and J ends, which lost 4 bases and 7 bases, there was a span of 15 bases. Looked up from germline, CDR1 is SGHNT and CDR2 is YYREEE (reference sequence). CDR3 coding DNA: TGTGCCAGCAGCATAGATCAAGGCGGACAGCCCCAGCATTTT. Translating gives CASSIDQGGQPQHF.

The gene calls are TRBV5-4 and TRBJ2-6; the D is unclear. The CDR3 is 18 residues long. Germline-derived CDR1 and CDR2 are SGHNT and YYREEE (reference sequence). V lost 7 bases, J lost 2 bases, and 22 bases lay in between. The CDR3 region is CASGKPEGINPGANVLTF. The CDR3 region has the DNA TGTGCCAGCGGCAAACCGGAAGGAATAAACCCTGGGGCCAACGTCCTGACTTTC.

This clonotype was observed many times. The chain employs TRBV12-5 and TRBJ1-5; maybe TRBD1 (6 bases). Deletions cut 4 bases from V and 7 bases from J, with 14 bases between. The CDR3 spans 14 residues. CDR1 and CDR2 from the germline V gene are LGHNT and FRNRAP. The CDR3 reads CASGSQGFEQPQHF. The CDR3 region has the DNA TGTGCTAGTGGTTCCCAGGGGTTTGAACAGCCCCAGCATTTT.

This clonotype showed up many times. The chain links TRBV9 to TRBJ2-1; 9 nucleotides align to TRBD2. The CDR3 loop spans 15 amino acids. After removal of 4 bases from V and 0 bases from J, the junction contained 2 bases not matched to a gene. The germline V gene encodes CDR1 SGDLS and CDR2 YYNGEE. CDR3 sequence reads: CASSTRGGSYNEQFF. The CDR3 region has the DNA TGTGCCAGCAGCACGCGGGGGGGCTCCTACAATGAGCAGTTCTTC.

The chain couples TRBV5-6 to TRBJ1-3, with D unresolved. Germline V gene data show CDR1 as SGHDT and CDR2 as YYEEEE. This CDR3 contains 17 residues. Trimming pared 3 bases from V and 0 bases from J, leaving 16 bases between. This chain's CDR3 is CASSSEMGVYSGNTIYF. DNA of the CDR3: TGTGCCAGCAGCTCTGAAATGGGAGTCTACTCTGGAAACACCATATATTTT.

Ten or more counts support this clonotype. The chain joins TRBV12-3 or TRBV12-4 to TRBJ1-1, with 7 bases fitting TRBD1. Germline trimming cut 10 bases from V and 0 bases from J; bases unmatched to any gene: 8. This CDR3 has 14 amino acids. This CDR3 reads CANAMTGMNTEAFF. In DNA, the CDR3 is TGTGCCAACGCGATGACAGGGATGAACACTGAAGCTTTCTTT.

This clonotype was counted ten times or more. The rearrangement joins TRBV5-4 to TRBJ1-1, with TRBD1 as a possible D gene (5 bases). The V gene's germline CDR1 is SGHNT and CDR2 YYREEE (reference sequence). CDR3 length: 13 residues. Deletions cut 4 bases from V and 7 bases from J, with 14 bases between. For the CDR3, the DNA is TGTGCCAGCAGCCCAGGGACGGTCGGTGAAGCTTTCTTT. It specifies CASSPGTVGEAFF.

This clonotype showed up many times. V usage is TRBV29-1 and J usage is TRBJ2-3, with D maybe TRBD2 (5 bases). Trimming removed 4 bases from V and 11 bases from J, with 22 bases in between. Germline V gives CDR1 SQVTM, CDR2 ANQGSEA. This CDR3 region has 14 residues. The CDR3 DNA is TGCAGCGTTGCCATGTTATTGCCCCAGAGCGGGCAGTATTTT. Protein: CSVAMLLPQSGQYF.

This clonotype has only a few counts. The DNA for the CDR3 is TGTGCCAGCAGTCGACAGGGGAAGGATGGCTACACCTTC. Its protein product is CASSRQGKDGYTF. The chain combines TRBV3-1 with TRBJ1-2, with TRBD1 matching over 8 bases. Per germline, CDR1 LGHDT and CDR2 YNNKEL (reference sequence). The CDR3 runs to 13 residues. J was trimmed by 6 bases and V by 6 bases; bases with no gene match: 6.

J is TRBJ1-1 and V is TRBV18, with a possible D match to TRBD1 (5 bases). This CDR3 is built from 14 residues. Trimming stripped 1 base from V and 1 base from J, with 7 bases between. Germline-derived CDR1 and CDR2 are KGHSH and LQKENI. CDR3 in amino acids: CASSPRRGNTEAFF. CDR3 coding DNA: TGTGCCAGCTCACCACGAAGGGGGAACACTGAAGCTTTCTTT.

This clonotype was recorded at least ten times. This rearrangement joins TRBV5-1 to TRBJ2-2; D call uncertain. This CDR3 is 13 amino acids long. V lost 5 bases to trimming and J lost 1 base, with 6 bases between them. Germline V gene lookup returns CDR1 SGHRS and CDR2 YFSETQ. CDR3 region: CASRYLNTGELFF. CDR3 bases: TGCGCCAGCAGATACTTGAACACCGGGGAGCTGTTTTTT.

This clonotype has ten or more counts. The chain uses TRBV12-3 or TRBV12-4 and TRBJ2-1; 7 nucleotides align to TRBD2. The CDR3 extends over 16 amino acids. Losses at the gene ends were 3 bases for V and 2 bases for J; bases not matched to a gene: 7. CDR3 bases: TGTGCCAGCAGTTTTTTTTCTAGCGGCCCCTACAATGAGCAGTTCTTC. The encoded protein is CASSFFSSGPYNEQFF.

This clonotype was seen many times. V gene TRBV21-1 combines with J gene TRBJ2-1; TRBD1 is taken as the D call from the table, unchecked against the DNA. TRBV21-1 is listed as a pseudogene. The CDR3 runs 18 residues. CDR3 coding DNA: TGTGCCAGCAGCATCATCCCTCACACAGGGGCGTGGGGCAATGAGCAGTTCTTC. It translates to CASSIIPHTGAWGNEQFF.

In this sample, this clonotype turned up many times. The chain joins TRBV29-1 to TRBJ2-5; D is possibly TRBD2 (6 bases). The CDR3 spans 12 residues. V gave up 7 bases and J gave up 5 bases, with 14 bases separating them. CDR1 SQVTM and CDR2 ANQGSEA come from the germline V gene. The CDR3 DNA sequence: TGCAGCGGCCGGGACTCTAAGGAGACCCAGTACTTC. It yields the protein CSGRDSKETQYF. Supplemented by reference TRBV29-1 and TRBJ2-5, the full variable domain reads SAVISQKPSRDICQRGTSLTIQCQVDSQVTMMFWYRQQPGQSLTLIATANQGSEATYESGFVIDKFPISRPNLTFSTLTVSNMSPEDSSIYLCSGRDSKETQYFGPGTRLLVL.

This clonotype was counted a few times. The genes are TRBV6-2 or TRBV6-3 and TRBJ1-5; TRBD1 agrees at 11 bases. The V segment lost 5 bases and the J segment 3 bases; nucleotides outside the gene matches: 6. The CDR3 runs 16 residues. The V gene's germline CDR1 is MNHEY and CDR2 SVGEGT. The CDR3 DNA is TGTGCCAGCAGTCGGCGGACAGGGGGCGTCAATCAGCCCCAGCATTTT. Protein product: CASSRRTGGVNQPQHF.

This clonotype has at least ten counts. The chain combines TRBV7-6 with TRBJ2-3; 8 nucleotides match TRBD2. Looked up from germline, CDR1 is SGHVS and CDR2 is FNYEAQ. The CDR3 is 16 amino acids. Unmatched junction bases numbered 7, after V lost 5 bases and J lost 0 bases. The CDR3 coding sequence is TGTGCCAGCAGCCCACAAGCGGGGGCGAGCACAGATACGCAGTATTTT. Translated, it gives CASSPQAGASTDTQYF. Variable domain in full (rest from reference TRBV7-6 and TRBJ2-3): GAGVSQSPRYKVTKRGQDVALRCDPISGHVSLYWYRQALGQGPEFLTYFNYEAQQDKSGLPNDRFSAERPEGSISTLTIQRTEQRDSAMYRCASSPQAGASTDTQYFGPGTRLTVL.